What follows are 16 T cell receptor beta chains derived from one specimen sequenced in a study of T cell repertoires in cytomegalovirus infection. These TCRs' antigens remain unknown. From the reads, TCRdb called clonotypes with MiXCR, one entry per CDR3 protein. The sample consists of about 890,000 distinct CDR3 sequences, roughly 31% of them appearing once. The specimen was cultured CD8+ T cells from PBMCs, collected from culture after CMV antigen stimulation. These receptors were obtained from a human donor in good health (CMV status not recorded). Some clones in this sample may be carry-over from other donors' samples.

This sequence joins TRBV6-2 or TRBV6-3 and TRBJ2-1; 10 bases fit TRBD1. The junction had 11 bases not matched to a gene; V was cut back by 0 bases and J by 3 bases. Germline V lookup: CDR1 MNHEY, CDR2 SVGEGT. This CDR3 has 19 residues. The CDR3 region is CASSYSLPLWDRGYNEQFF. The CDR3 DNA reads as TGTGCCAGCAGTTACTCGCTCCCTCTTTGGGACAGGGGCTACAATGAGCAGTTCTTC.

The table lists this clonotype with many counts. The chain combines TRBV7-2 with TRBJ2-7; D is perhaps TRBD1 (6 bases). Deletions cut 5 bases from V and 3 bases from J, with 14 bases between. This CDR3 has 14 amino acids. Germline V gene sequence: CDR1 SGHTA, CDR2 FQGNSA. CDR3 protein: CASSPSRQDYEQYV. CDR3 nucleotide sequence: TGTGCCAGCAGCCCGTCCCGACAGGACTACGAGCAGTACGTC.

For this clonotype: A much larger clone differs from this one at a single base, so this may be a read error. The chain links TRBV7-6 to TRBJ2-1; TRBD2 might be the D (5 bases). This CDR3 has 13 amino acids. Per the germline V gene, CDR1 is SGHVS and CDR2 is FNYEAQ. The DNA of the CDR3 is TGTGCCAGCAGCTTAGCCGTCGGGAATGAGCAGTCCTTC. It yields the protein CASSLAVGNEQSF.

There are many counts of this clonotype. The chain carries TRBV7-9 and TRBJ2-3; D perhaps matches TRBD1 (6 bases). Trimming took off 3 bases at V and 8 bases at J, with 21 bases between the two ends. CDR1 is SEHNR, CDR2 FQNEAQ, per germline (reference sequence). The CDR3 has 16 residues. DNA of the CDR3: TGTGCCAGCAGCTTGACAGGCGGAACAATCGGTCGTACGCAGTATTTT. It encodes CASSLTGGTIGRTQYF.

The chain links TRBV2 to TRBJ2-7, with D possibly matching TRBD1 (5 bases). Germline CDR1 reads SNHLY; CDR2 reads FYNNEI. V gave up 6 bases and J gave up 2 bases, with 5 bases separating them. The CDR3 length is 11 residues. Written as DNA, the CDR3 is TGTGCCAGCAGAGGGGCCTACGAGCAGTACTTC. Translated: CASRGAYEQYF.

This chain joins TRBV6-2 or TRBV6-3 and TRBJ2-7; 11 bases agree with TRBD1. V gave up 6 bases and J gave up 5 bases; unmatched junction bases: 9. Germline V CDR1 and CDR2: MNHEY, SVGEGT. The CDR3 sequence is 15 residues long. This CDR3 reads CASRWDRGYEDEQYV. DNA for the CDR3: TGTGCCAGCAGGTGGGACAGGGGGTATGAGGACGAGCAGTACGTC.

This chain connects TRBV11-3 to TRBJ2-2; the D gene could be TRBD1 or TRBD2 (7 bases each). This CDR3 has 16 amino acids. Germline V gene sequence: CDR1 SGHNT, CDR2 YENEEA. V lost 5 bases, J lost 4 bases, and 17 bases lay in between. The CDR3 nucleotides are TGTGCCAGCAGCAGGGGGGGGACAGACTTCACCGGGGAGCTGTTTTTT. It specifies CASSRGGTDFTGELFF.

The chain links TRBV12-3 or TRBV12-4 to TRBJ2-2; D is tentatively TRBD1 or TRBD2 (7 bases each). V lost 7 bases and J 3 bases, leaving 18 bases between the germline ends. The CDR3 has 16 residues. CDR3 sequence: CASTPGGGPHTGELFF. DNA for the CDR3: TGTGCCAGCACTCCAGGGGGGGGACCTCACACCGGGGAGCTGTTTTTT.

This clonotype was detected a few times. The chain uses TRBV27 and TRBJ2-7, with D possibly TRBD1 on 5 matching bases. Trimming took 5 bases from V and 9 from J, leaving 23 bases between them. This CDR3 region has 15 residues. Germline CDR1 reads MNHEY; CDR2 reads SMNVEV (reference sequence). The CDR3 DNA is TGTGCCAGCAGTCCGCCGCCAGGGTACCAGGACGGGCAGTACTTC. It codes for CASSPPPGYQDGQYF.

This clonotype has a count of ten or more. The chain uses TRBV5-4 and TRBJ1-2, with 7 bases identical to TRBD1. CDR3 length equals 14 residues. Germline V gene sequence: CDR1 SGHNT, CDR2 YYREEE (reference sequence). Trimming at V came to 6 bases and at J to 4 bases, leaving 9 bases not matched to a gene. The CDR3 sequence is CASIKQGTPYGYTF. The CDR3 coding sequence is TGTGCCAGCATCAAACAGGGGACGCCCTATGGCTACACCTTC.

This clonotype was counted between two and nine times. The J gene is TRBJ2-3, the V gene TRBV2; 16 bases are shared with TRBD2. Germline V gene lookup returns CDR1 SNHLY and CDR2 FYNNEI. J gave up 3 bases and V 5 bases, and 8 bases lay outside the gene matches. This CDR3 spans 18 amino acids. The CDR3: CASSPAGTSGGETDTQYF. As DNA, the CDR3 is TGTGCCAGCAGTCCCGCCGGGACTAGCGGGGGGGAAACAGATACGCAGTATTTT.

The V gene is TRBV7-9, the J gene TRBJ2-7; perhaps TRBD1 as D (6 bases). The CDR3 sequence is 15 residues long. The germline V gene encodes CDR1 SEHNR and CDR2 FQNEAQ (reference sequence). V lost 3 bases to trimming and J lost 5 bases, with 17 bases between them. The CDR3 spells CASSFGTGRKDEQYF. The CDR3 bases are TGTGCCAGCAGCTTCGGCACAGGGCGGAAGGACGAGCAGTACTTC.

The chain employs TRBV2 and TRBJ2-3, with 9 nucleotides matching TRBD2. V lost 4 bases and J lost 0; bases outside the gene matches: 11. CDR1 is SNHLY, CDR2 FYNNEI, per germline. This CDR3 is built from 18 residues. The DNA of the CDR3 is TGTGCCAGCAGTGTCATAGCGGGGGCTTCTTATAGCACAGATACGCAGTATTTT. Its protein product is CASSVIAGASYSTDTQYF.

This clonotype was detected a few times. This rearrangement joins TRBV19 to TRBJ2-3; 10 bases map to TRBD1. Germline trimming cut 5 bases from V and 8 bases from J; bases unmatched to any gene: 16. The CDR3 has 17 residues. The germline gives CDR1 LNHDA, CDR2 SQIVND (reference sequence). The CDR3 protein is CASSPSFWDRGFGTQYF. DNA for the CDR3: TGTGCCAGTAGTCCATCTTTCTGGGACAGGGGCTTTGGTACGCAGTATTTT. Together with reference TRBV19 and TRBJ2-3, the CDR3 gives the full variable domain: DGGITQSPKYLFRKEGQNVTLSCEQNLNHDAMYWYRQDPGQGLRLIYYSQIVNDFQKGDIAEGYSVSREKKESFPLTVTSAQKNPTAFYLCASSPSFWDRGFGTQYFGPGTRLTVL.

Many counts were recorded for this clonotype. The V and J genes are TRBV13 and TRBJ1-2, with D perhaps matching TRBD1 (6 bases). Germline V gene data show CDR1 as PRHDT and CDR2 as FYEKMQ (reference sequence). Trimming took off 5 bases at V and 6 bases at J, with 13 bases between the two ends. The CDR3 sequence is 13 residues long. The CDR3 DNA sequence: TGTGCCAGCAGCCTACAGGGATCTGATGGCTACACCTTC. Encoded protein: CASSLQGSDGYTF.

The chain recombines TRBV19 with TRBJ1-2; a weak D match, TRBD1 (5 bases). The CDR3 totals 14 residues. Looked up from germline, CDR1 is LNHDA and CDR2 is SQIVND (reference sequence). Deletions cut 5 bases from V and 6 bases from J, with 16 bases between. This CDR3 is CASSQRAGKDGYTF. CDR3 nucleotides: TGTGCCAGTAGTCAGAGGGCAGGGAAGGATGGCTACACCTTC. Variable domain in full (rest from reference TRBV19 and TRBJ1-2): DGGITQSPKYLFRKEGQNVTLSCEQNLNHDAMYWYRQDPGQGLRLIYYSQIVNDFQKGDIAEGYSVSREKKESFPLTVTSAQKNPTAFYLCASSQRAGKDGYTFGSGTRLTVV.